This T cell receptor beta chain was found in a study of post-analysis software for immune sequencing data. In the study overall: Patients with relapsing-remitting, secondary progressive and progressive-relapsing multiple sclerosis courses were all represented. Broader study findings: Normalized Chao1 diversity was significantly lower in multiple sclerosis patients than in controls.

Of note for this clonotype: What it recognizes is unknown.

Incorporated into the TCR beta cDNA libraries were unique molecular identifiers, which served to reduce PCR and sequencing biases. Input of roughly 0.9 to 11 million T cells yielded approximately 500,000 cDNA molecules. TCRdb re-called the PCR reads with MiXCR, one entry per CDR3 protein. Altogether some 700,000 distinct CDR3 sequences are present, 59% being singletons, with the ten largest covering about 10%. This receptor was obtained from a girl aged 2-10 years with multiple sclerosis. The sequenced sample was blood.

The CDR3 bases are TGTGCCAGCAATGAGGGCTCGAACGAGCAGTACTTC. Amino acids: CASNEGSNEQYF. The rearrangement links TRBV2 to TRBJ2-7; D might be TRBD2 (5 bases). V lost 7 bases and J lost 5, with 12 bases in between. Germline values: CDR1 SNHLY, CDR2 FYNNEI. This CDR3 is built from 12 residues.